The clone carrying this TCR beta chain occurred a few times. Antigen: not known. TCRdb reanalysed the 5' RACE reads using MiXCR and keeps one entry per CDR3 protein. The sample lists a few hundred thousand distinct CDR3 sequences; roughly 26% were seen once. Trimming shortened V by 2 bases and J by 2 bases, and 17 bases separated the two germline ends. CDR1 is SGHRS and CDR2 is YFSETQ in the germline V gene. CDR3 length equals 17 residues. This sample stems from a study of T-cell memory formation after mild COVID-19. Study outcomes and limitations: Shrinking CD4+ clones were chiefly CM and EM; CD8+ ones were chiefly EMRA.

This TCR came from an adult woman who had mild COVID-19 (a few samples of this study predate the infection). Cell type and time point are not known. Material for sequencing was PBMCs or a T cell subset sorted from them (not recorded which). The chain employs TRBV5-1 and TRBJ2-1; TRBD1 is a possible D gene (6 bases). The CDR3 nucleotides read TGCGCCAGCAGCTTTTGGGACATGGGCTCGGCCTACAATGAGCAGTTCTTC. Translated, it gives CASSFWDMGSAYNEQFF.